The 26 T cell receptor beta chains below come from one sample, sequenced in a study of blood T cells in healthy people across ages. With a J-beta primer mix and a sample-barcoded 5' primer, a second PCR ran roughly 6 to 12 cycles. TCRdb re-derived calls from the 5' RACE reads in MiXCR, one entry per CDR3 protein. The sample includes hundreds of thousands of distinct CDR3 sequences, roughly 32% of them seen just once. Sample: blood. The origin of the receptors is a woman older than 75 in good health.

In this sample, this clonotype turned up many times. The chain is built from TRBV7-2 and TRBJ1-1; D remains ambiguous. CDR1 and CDR2 (germline): SGHTA, FQGNSA. This CDR3 has 13 amino acids. Trimming took 2 bases from V and 3 from J, leaving 7 bases between them. The CDR3 region is CASSLRPYTEAFF. The CDR3 DNA sequence: TGTGCCAGCAGCTTACGCCCCTACACTGAAGCTTTCTTT.

The V gene is TRBV12-3 or TRBV12-4, the J gene TRBJ1-1, with TRBD1 matching over 9 bases. Germline trimming cut 3 bases from V and 1 base from J; bases unmatched to any gene: 3. There are 15 residues in the CDR3. The CDR3 DNA reads as TGTGCCAGCAGTTTTCCGGGACAGGGGAACACTGAAGCTTTCTTT. It specifies CASSFPGQGNTEAFF.

This clonotype turned up a few times. The chain carries TRBV19 and TRBJ2-4; D is ambiguous. The CDR3 is made up of 15 amino acids. Trimming took off 2 bases at V and 3 bases at J, with 11 bases between the two ends. Germline values: CDR1 LNHDA, CDR2 SQIVND (reference sequence). Written as DNA, the CDR3 is TGTGCCAGTAGTATAAACGGTGGGGTCAAAAACATTCAGTACTTC. Protein product: CASSINGGVKNIQYF.

A few counts support this clonotype. One junction end disagrees with the germline gene, perhaps due to a read error. This chain connects TRBV7-2 to TRBJ2-6, with a weak D call TRBD2 (5 bases). Germline values: CDR1 SGHTA, CDR2 FQGNSA. The length of the CDR3 is 16 residues. CDR3 in DNA: TGTGCCAGCAACTTAGCGACCGGATCTGGGGCCAACGTCCTGACTTTC. Residues: CASNLATGSGANVLTF.

In the case of this clonotype: Since a much larger clone is just one base distant, this may be a read error. The rearrangement uses TRBV7-9 and TRBJ2-1; no clear D gene. The tail of the sequence fits TRBJ2-7 better, so the J call may be wrong. Germline loops: CDR1 SEHNR, CDR2 FQNEAQ (reference sequence). The CDR3 runs 14 residues. The CDR3 bases are TGTGCCAGCAGCTTGGCCGGAACCTACAATGAGCAGTACTTC. This sequence encodes CASSLAGTYNEQYF.

The CDR3 bases are TGTGCCAGCAGCTTAGACAGGGGGACGAATACGCAGTATTTT. Translation gives CASSLDRGTNTQYF. The genes are TRBV7-2 and TRBJ2-3, with 8 bases fitting TRBD1. The CDR3 is made up of 14 amino acids. CDR1 and CDR2 from the germline V gene are SGHTA and FQGNSA. Germline trimming cut 1 base from V and 7 bases from J; bases unmatched to any gene: 4.

This clonotype was recorded at least ten times. V is TRBV6-5 and J is TRBJ2-4; D is possibly TRBD2 (5 bases). Germline CDR1 MNHEY, CDR2 SVGAGI. The CDR3 covers 14 residues. With 7 bases removed from V and 3 bases from J, the gap between germline ends came to 13 bases. DNA for the CDR3: TGTGCCAGCAAAGTTTCGGGGAACAAAAACATTCAGTACTTC. Translated, it gives CASKVSGNKNIQYF.

This clonotype has at least ten counts. CDR3 protein: CASSPAGVHNEKLFF. The CDR3 DNA reads as TGTGCCAGCAGCCCGGCAGGGGTCCATAATGAAAAACTGTTTTTT. The chain is built from TRBV27 and TRBJ1-4; TRBD1 might be the D (6 bases). V was pared by 6 bases and J by 4 bases, with 15 bases between. There are 15 residues in the CDR3. From germline, CDR1 is MNHEY and CDR2 SMNVEV (reference sequence).

This chain links TRBV18 with TRBJ1-2; 8 positions match TRBD1. The V and J ends lost 5 bases and 8 bases, in that order; junction bases with no gene match: 7. CDR1 is KGHSH and CDR2 is LQKENI in the germline V gene. There are 13 residues in the CDR3. The CDR3 DNA is TGTGCCAGCTCAGCGGATCAGGGGGCCGGCTACACCTTC. This gives the protein CASSADQGAGYTF.

The chain carries TRBV7-3 and TRBJ2-1; 8 nucleotides align to TRBD2. Gene TRBJ2-7 matches the end of the DNA better, so the J call may be wrong. The CDR3 extends over 14 amino acids. Germline values: CDR1 SGHTA, CDR2 FQGTGA. CDR3 DNA sequence: TGTGCCAGCAGCGGGACTAGTTTCTACAATGAGCAGTACTTC. Translation gives CASSGTSFYNEQYF.

This clonotype was seen just once. The V call is TRBV28, the J call TRBJ2-1; 14 nucleotides match TRBD2. CDR1 and CDR2 (germline): MDHEN, SYDVKM. The CDR3 loop spans 20 amino acids. The V segment lost 6 bases and the J segment 1 base; nucleotides outside the gene matches: 14. The CDR3 region is CASRPPGTSGRPKSYNEQFF. The CDR3 nucleotides are TGTGCCAGCAGACCCCCCGGGACTAGCGGGAGACCCAAGTCCTACAATGAGCAGTTCTTC.

The chain links TRBV6-2 or TRBV6-3 to TRBJ2-7, with TRBD1 matching 8 bases. The CDR3 length is 15 residues. Germline CDR1 reads MNHEY; CDR2 reads SVGEGT. V was clipped by 1 base and J by 2 bases; unmatched bases: 4. This CDR3 is CASSYLDRATYEQYF. CDR3 nucleotide sequence: TGTGCCAGCAGTTACTTGGACAGGGCCACCTACGAGCAGTACTTC.

This clonotype was detected many times. This chain links TRBV9 with TRBJ2-3; possibly TRBD2 for D (6 bases). Germline V lookup: CDR1 SGDLS, CDR2 YYNGEE. The CDR3 is 14 residues long. The germline V and J ends were trimmed by 3 bases and 3 bases, with 11 bases remaining between them. CDR3 nucleotides: TGTGCCAGCAGCGCCTCCGGGAGAACAGATACGCAGTATTTT. Translating it yields CASSASGRTDTQYF.

The J gene is TRBJ2-5, the V gene TRBV20-1; perhaps TRBD2 as D (7 bases). Trimming took 6 bases from V and 7 from J, leaving 21 bases between them. The CDR3 covers 14 residues. Germline V gives CDR1 DFQATT, CDR2 SNEGSKA (reference sequence). The CDR3 here is CSAASGGRVGTQYF. CDR3 nucleotide sequence: TGCAGTGCGGCATCGGGGGGCCGGGTAGGGACCCAGTACTTC.

To note about this clonotype: One end of the junction fails to match germline, which may point to a read error. The chain combines TRBV30 with TRBJ2-3, with D unresolved. This CDR3 region has 12 residues. Germline V lookup: CDR1 GTSNPN, CDR2 SVGIG (reference sequence). In nucleotides, the CDR3 is TGTGCCCGGAGCCTAGGGTTGGATACGCAGTATTTT. It specifies CARSLGLDTQYF.

This chain joins TRBV19 and TRBJ2-3; D is uncertain. CDR1 and CDR2 from the germline V gene are LNHDA and SQIVND (reference sequence). V was pared by 3 bases and J by 3 bases, with 13 bases between. The CDR3 consists of 15 residues. The CDR3 is CASSISGFGTDTQYF. The CDR3 coding sequence is TGTGCCAGTAGTATTTCGGGTTTTGGGACAGATACGCAGTATTTT.

This clonotype was detected many times. The chain combines TRBV9 with TRBJ1-2; TRBD1 matches 8 bases. The germline V gene has CDR1 SGDLS and CDR2 YYNGEE. The CDR3 contains 16 residues. V shed 0 bases, J shed 4 bases, and the junction held 8 bases outside the gene matches. In DNA form, the CDR3 reads TGTGCCAGCAGCGTAGCTTGGCAGGGGGCACCCTATGGCTACACCTTC. It encodes CASSVAWQGAPYGYTF.

Of note for this clonotype: A clone one base away is much larger, so this may be a read error. The rearrangement links TRBV2 to TRBJ2-1, with 7 bases that match TRBD1. Germline CDR1 is SNHLY and CDR2 is FYNNEI. The CDR3 consists of 12 residues. Trimming at V came to 11 bases and at J to 4 bases, leaving 5 bases not matched to a gene. CDR3 nucleotide sequence: TGTGCCGGAGACAGGGATTACAATGAGCAGTTCTTC. Residues: CAGDRDYNEQFF.

This clonotype has only a few counts. This chain joins TRBV11-2 and TRBJ1-6; a weak D match, TRBD1 (6 bases). V was pared by 5 bases and J by 7 bases, with 15 bases between. Germline V gives CDR1 SGHAT, CDR2 FQNNGV. The CDR3 covers 15 residues. The CDR3 protein is CASSPTGNQNSPLHF. CDR3 DNA sequence: TGTGCCAGCAGCCCGACAGGAAATCAAAATTCACCCCTCCACTTT.

The chain combines TRBV11-3 with TRBJ2-1; 12 positions match TRBD2. The germline V gene has CDR1 SGHNT and CDR2 YENEEA. CDR3 size: 16 residues. V lost 4 bases to trimming and J lost 7 bases; unmatched junction nucleotides: 8. The DNA of the CDR3 is TGTGCCAGCAGCTCCAGGACTAGCGGGGAGTATAATGAGCAGTTCTTC. As protein: CASSSRTSGEYNEQFF.

This clonotype was seen ten or more times. The gene calls are TRBV11-2 and TRBJ2-1; TRBD2 matches 13 bases. J gave up 7 bases and V 6 bases, and 9 bases lay outside the gene matches. The germline CDR1 and CDR2 sequences are SGHAT and FQNNGV. The length of the CDR3 is 16 residues. CDR3 sequence: CASSQAGLAGFNEQFF. Written as DNA, the CDR3 is TGTGCCAGCAGTCAAGCGGGACTAGCGGGGTTTAATGAGCAGTTCTTC. The full variable domain, completed using reference TRBV11-2 and TRBJ2-1, is EAGVAQSPRYKIIEKRQSVAFWCNPISGHATLYWYQQILGQGPKLLIQFQNNGVVDDSQLPKDRFSAERLKGVDSTLKIQPAKLEDSAVYLCASSQAGLAGFNEQFFGPGTRLTVL.

This clonotype was seen repeatedly, ten times or more. The chain employs TRBV14 and TRBJ2-3, with D tentatively TRBD1 (6 bases). The CDR3 length is 15 residues. Germline CDR1 and CDR2: SGHDN and FVKESK. The ends were cut back, 4 bases at V and 3 bases at J, with 14 bases in the middle. This CDR3 is CASSLLGAGTDTQYF. In DNA form, the CDR3 reads TGTGCCAGCAGCCTACTGGGGGCGGGTACAGATACGCAGTATTTT. Full variable domain (remainder filled in from reference TRBV14 and TRBJ2-3): EAGVTQFPSHSVIEKGQTVTLRCDPISGHDNLYWYRRVMGKEIKFLLHFVKESKQDESGMPNNRFLAERTGGTYSTLKVQPAELEDSGVYFCASSLLGAGTDTQYFGPGTRLTVL.

The sample holds a few counts of this clonotype. The chain couples TRBV7-6 to TRBJ1-1; D not certain. Trimming left V 2 bases short and J 0 bases short, with 7 bases between. Germline V gene lookup returns CDR1 SGHVS and CDR2 FNYEAQ. CDR3 size: 14 residues. The CDR3 DNA reads TGTGCCAGCAGCTTAAAGGAGTTGAACACTGAAGCTTTCTTT. Its protein is CASSLKELNTEAFF. The entire variable domain, with the rest obtained from reference TRBV7-6 and TRBJ1-1, is as follows: GAGVSQSPRYKVTKRGQDVALRCDPISGHVSLYWYRQALGQGPEFLTYFNYEAQQDKSGLPNDRFSAERPEGSISTLTIQRTEQRDSAMYRCASSLKELNTEAFFGQGTRLTVV.

This clonotype was picked up many times. The chain couples TRBV2 to TRBJ2-7; no firm D call. This CDR3 has 13 residues. V lost 0 bases and J 4 bases, leaving 7 bases between the germline ends. Germline CDR1 SNHLY, CDR2 FYNNEI. The CDR3 nucleotides are TGTGCCAGCAGTGAAGCCAGGCCTTACGAGCAGTACTTC. This encodes CASSEARPYEQYF.

This clonotype was detected only a few times. Given a much more abundant clone one base away, this may be a read error. The DNA of the CDR3 is TGCGCCAGCAGCTCGGGACAGGGAATTGGAGAGCAGTACTTC. Amino acids: CASSSGQGIGEQYF. The V and J genes are TRBV5-1 and TRBJ2-7, with 9 bases identical to TRBD1. This CDR3 comprises 14 residues. Trimming at V came to 3 bases and at J to 7 bases, leaving 8 bases not matched to a gene. Germline-derived CDR1 and CDR2 are SGHRS and YFSETQ.

Here the CDR3 DNA reads TGTGCCAGCAGAGGACAGGGGGTAAGCACTGAAGCTTTCTTT. It yields the protein CASRGQGVSTEAFF. The chain carries TRBV6-5 and TRBJ1-1; 10 bases map to TRBD1. The germline V gene encodes CDR1 MNHEY and CDR2 SVGAGI. This CDR3 spans 14 amino acids. V dropped 6 bases and J dropped 4; count of bases not matched to a gene: 5.